This T cell receptor (beta chain) was sequenced during a study of blood T cell repertoires in COVID-19. This CDR3 is 13 amino acids long. Unmatched junction bases numbered 9, after V lost 10 bases and J lost 4 bases. Looked up from germline, CDR1 is ENHRY and CDR2 is SYGVKD. Sequencing used immunoSEQ multiplex PCR; TCRdb keeps in-frame clones, though not all of them. The sample records about 140,000 clones, 85% to 90% being singletons. This receptor was taken from a woman older than 75 with acute or convalescent COVID-19. Sequencing was performed on peripheral blood. The chain employs TRBV10-3 and TRBJ1-2; 7 bases line up with TRBD1. DNA for the CDR3: TGTGCCAGTTCAGACAGGGCGGCCTATGGCTACACCTTC. Translation: CASSDRAAYGYTF.